This T cell receptor (beta chain) originates from a study of cytomegalovirus exposure and HLA in healthy donors. Nominally healthy donors provided the samples, though records likely missed some immune exposures. Whole-study results and caveats: A later analysis showed TCR association rates differing by HLA locus, peaking at DRB1 and lowest at HLA-C. Common viral pathogens (according to a later analysis) appeared linked to several of the most significant clusters. In a later analysis, V- and J-gene trimming of beta chains associated with a DCLRE1C missense variant, replicated independently.

The CDR3 runs to 15 residues. Germline-derived CDR1 and CDR2 are SGHDT and YYEEEE. Trimming took 3 bases from V and 6 from J; bases not matched to a gene: 9. Comment on this clone: Its target is unknown.

The PCR made use of 60 Vbeta and 13 Jbeta primers. This table comes from immunoSEQ multiplex PCR, and its TCRdb copy is limited to in-frame clones, with some not included. The table lists 150,000 to 170,000 clones, roughly three quarters of them singletons, with over 6% in the top ten. This TCR was sampled from a man in his thirties or forties in good health and CMV-seropositive. The sample consisted of PBMCs. J is TRBJ2-1 and V is TRBV5-6, with 7 nucleotides matching TRBD2. CDR3 in DNA: TGTGCCAGCAGCTGGGGGGTGACTAGCCCCAATGAGCAGTTCTTC. The encoded protein is CASSWGVTSPNEQFF.